One T cell receptor beta chain is described in this entry. This table comes from immunoSEQ multiplex PCR, and its TCRdb copy is limited to in-frame clones, with some not included. The sample carries about 1.5 million clones, approximately 97% recorded once. These data originate in a study of shared clonotypes between healthy human individuals. Germline V gene data show CDR1 as LNHDA and CDR2 as SQIVND (reference sequence). This CDR3 has 13 amino acids. V lost 9 bases and J lost 6, with 16 bases in between. This rearrangement joins TRBV19 to TRBJ2-3; D not resolved. Sequencing input: naive CD4+ T cells sorted from blood. The sample's subset: CD45RA+ positively selected. The TCR comes from a young man in good health. The CDR3 nucleotides read TGTGCCAGCAGAGAACAGTCTTCTGATACGCAGTATTTT. Encoded protein: CASREQSSDTQYF.